These T cell receptor beta chains were read from a single sample in a study of Tregs in tolerant kidney transplant recipients. The protocol was immunoSEQ multiplex PCR, while the TCRdb copy is restricted to in-frame clones and leaves out a portion. Of some 62,000 clones in the sample, more than 95% were seen once. The starting material was Tregs from blood, obtained before the transplant. Receptor source: a human donor who received a combined kidney and bone marrow transplant. Each CDR3 is given without its conserved first and last residue. D genes are given only for firm matches.

j_gene	v_gene	d_gene	CDR3aa
TRBJ1-1	TRBV29-1	-	SVEESRGTEAF
TRBJ2-3	TRBV7-6	-	ASSQLTTIGGSDTQY
TRBJ1-5	TRBV6-6	-	ASSIQRDQPQH
TRBJ2-5	TRBV7-3	TRBD2	ASSFPTRRGTKYQETQY
TRBJ1-1	TRBV6-5	-	ASRTGGAEAF
TRBJ2-3	TRBV7-2	TRBD2	ASSGRGLAGGEWY
TRBJ1-2	TRBV5-1	-	ASSLLGGGDYGYT
TRBJ2-3	TRBV27	TRBD1	ASSPWGQGRRDTQY
TRBJ1-2	TRBV5-1	-	ASSLGQFYGYT
TRBJ2-7	TRBV28	-	ASSPPGTTSYEQY
TRBJ2-1	TRBV5-7	TRBD2	ATPGLAGGEQF
TRBJ1-1	TRBV6-5	-	ASSYRRGDTEAF
TRBJ2-7	TRBV6-5	-	ASSLQGVGYEQY
TRBJ1-1	TRBV5-1	TRBD1	ASRRDRVTEAF
TRBJ2-2	TRBV7-3	TRBD2	ASSPLGLAGAGELF
TRBJ2-3	TRBV27	TRBD2	ASSSTLSVLAGGTQY
TRBJ2-7	TRBV30	-	AWSYTPYEQY
TRBJ2-1	TRBV5-1	TRBD2	ASSLTSGWVMNEQF
TRBJ2-7	TRBV7-9	-	ASSLIGDNGYEQY
TRBJ1-2	TRBV19	TRBD1	ASSTRGQLTYRSNYGYT
TRBJ1-2	TRBV5-1	TRBD1	ASSLAGTGLDGYT
TRBJ2-1	TRBV5-1	TRBD2	ASSSLGGSSYNEQF
TRBJ1-3	TRBV19	-	ASSIGISGNTIY
TRBJ2-2	TRBV5-1	-	ASRNYYTGELF
TRBJ2-6	TRBV4-3	-	ASSHLAAGANVLT
TRBJ2-3	TRBV9	-	ASSGRLVGSTDTQY
TRBJ2-1	TRBV7-2	TRBD2	ASNIAGGPPREQF
TRBJ1-3	TRBV9	-	ASSLRSSGNTIY
TRBJ1-2	TRBV19	TRBD1	ASSSRTGGLSPNYGYT
TRBJ1-4	TRBV7-9	TRBD1	ASSLGQVANEKLF
TRBJ1-2	TRBV7-9	-	ASSLMPGLRQGYGYT
TRBJ2-3	TRBV11-1	TRBD2	ASSNHYGLAAGDTQY
TRBJ2-7	TRBV5-1	TRBD2	ASSGLAALGEQY
TRBJ1-1	TRBV30	-	AFLPGSTGTEAF
TRBJ1-1	TRBV13	-	ASSFRGPNTEAF
TRBJ1-2	TRBV20-1	-	SGDSPYGYT
TRBJ2-7	TRBV4-1	-	ASSQGRGLGYEQY
TRBJ2-7	TRBV4-1	-	ASSRQPRLTGILDLSYEQY
TRBJ1-1	TRBV5-1	-	ASSLQGGGTEAF
TRBJ2-3	TRBV30	TRBD1	AWSRQGSDTQY
TRBJ1-2	TRBV19	-	ASSRQGLSSNYGYT
TRBJ2-3	TRBV7-3	-	ASSGRGSDTQY
TRBJ1-1	TRBV18	TRBD1	ASLHRGLNTEAF
TRBJ2-2	TRBV7-2	TRBD2	ASSLRRLAGETGELF
TRBJ2-1	TRBV18	-	ASSPPWVGYNEQF
TRBJ1-3	TRBV9	-	ASSVGLLPSGNTIY
TRBJ2-3	TRBV2	TRBD2	ASSEQAGRSDTQY
TRBJ1-5	TRBV4-3	-	ASSQNRDSQPQH
TRBJ2-7	TRBV29-1	-	SVGEHRTALIYEQY
TRBJ1-1	TRBV19	TRBD1	ASSSLGTGNTEAF
TRBJ2-7	TRBV5-4	TRBD1	ASSGGQGSEQY
TRBJ2-7	TRBV6-6	TRBD1	ASSYSGQGGYEQY
TRBJ1-3	TRBV7-9	-	ASSSGLSSGNTIY
TRBJ2-2	TRBV7-6	TRBD2	ASSLVLAGGLNTGELF
TRBJ2-7	TRBV6-6	TRBD2	ASSYSREGKVYEQY
TRBJ1-1	TRBV7-9	-	ASSLQGNDYAEAF
TRBJ2-7	TRBV7-9	TRBD1	ASTPMDRAYKKQY
TRBJ2-2	TRBV19	TRBD1	ASSRQGSGELF
TRBJ1-4	TRBV29-1	-	SVRRVGEKLF
TRBJ2-7	TRBV6-5	TRBD1	ASSPDRTLVGEQY